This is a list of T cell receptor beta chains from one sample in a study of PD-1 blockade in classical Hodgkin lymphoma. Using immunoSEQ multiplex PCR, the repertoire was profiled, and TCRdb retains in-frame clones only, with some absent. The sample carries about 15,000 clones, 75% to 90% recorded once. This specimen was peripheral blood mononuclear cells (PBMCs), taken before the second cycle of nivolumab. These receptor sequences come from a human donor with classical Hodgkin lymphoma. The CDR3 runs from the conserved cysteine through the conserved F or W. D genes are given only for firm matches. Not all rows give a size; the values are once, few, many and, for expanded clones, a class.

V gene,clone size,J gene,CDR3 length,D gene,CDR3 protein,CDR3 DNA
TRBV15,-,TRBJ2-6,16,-,CATSREELFGANVLTF,TGTGCCACCAGCAGAGAAGAACTCTTTGGGGCCAACGTCCTGACTTTC
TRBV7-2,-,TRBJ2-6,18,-,CASSFSGSQNSGANVLTF,TGTGCCAGCAGCTTCTCGGGCTCCCAAAACTCTGGGGCCAACGTCCTGACTTTC
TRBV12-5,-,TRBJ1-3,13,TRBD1,CASGSGGGNTIYF,TGTGCTAGTGGTTCAGGGGGTGGAAACACCATATATTTT
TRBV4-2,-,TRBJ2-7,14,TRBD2,CASRSGTSGYEQYF,TGTGCCAGCAGGTCCGGGACTAGCGGTTACGAGCAGTACTTC
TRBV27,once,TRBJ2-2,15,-,CASILGTDYTGELFF,TGTGCCAGCATCTTAGGGACGGACTACACCGGGGAGCTGTTTTTT
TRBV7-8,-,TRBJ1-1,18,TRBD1,CASSARRWQGVQGTEAFF,TGTGCCAGCAGCGCGCGAAGGTGGCAGGGGGTCCAAGGGACTGAAGCTTTCTTT
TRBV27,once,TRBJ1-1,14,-,CASSLGNWNTEAFF,TGTGCCAGCAGTTTAGGGAACTGGAACACTGAAGCTTTCTTT
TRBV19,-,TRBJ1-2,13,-,CASSIDRDYGYTF,TGTGCCAGTAGTATAGATCGCGACTATGGCTACACCTTC
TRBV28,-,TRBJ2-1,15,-,CASSLLSLGTNEQFF,TGTGCCAGCAGTTTACTGTCCCTAGGGACCAATGAGCAGTTCTTC
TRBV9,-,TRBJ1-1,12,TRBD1,CASGTGFTEAFF,TGTGCCAGCGGGACAGGGTTCACTGAAGCTTTCTTT
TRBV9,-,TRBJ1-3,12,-,CASSHSGNTIYF,TGTGCCAGCAGTCACAGCGGAAACACCATATATTTT
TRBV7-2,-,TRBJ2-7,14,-,CASSSTRSSYEQYF,TGTGCCAGCAGTTCTACTAGGAGCTCCTACGAGCAGTACTTC
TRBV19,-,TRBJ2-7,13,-,CASSYGLSYEQYF,TGTGCCAGTAGCTACGGTCTCTCCTACGAGCAGTACTTC
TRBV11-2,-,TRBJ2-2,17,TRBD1,CASSPQGQGVWAGELFF,TGTGCCAGCAGCCCCCAGGGACAGGGAGTTTGGGCCGGGGAGCTGTTTTTT
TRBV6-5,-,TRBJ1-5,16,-,CASSLQPGSGHQPQHF,TGTGCCAGCAGTTTACAACCTGGTTCGGGGCATCAGCCCCAGCATTTT
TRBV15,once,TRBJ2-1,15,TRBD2,CATSGGLAGNNEQFF,TGTGCCACCAGCGGAGGACTAGCGGGAAACAATGAGCAGTTCTTC
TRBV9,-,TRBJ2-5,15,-,CASSVEERVQETQYF,TGTGCCAGCAGCGTAGAGGAGCGGGTCCAAGAGACCCAGTACTTC
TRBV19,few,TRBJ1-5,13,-,CASSSGQRQPQHF,TGTGCCAGTAGTAGTGGACAAAGGCAGCCCCAGCATTTT
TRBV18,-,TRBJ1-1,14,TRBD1,CASSPGQGHTEAFF,TGTGCCAGCTCACCGGGACAGGGTCACACTGAAGCTTTCTTT
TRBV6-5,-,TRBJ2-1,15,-,CASRTPGDGYNEQFF,TGTGCCAGCAGAACACCCGGGGATGGCTACAATGAGCAGTTCTTC
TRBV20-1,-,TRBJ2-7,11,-,CSARESYEQYF,TGCAGTGCTAGAGAAAGTTACGAGCAGTACTTC
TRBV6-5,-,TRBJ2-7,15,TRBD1,CASSYWAGGTYEQYF,TGTGCCAGCAGTTACTGGGCAGGGGGTACGTACGAGCAGTACTTC
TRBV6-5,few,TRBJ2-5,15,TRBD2,CASKGTSGPQETQYF,TGTGCCAGCAAAGGGACTAGCGGGCCCCAAGAGACCCAGTACTTC
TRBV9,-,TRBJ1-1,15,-,CASSVVAGLGTEAFF,TGTGCCAGCAGCGTAGTTGCCGGGTTGGGCACTGAAGCTTTCTTT
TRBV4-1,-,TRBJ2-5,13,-,CASGRMRQETQYF,TGCGCCAGCGGTCGTATGCGACAAGAGACCCAGTACTTC
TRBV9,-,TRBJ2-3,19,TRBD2,CASSPHKGGRAGWTDTQYF,TGTGCCAGCAGCCCCCATAAGGGCGGGAGGGCCGGCTGGACAGATACGCAGTATTTT
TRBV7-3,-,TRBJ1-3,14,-,CASSSGAGGNTIYF,TGTGCCAGCAGCTCGGGGGCGGGAGGAAACACCATATATTTT
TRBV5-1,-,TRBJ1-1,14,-,CASSLIADKRGAFF,TGCGCCAGCAGCTTGATCGCGGACAAACGGGGAGCTTTCTTT
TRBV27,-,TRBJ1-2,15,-,CASTHGAGANYGYTF,TGTGCCAGCACCCATGGGGCAGGGGCTAACTATGGCTACACCTTC
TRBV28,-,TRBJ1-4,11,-,CASSHNEKLFF,TGTGCCAGCAGTCATAATGAAAAACTGTTTTTT
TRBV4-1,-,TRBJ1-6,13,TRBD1,CASRRQGYSPLHF,TGCGCCAGCAGGAGACAGGGGTATTCACCCCTCCACTTT
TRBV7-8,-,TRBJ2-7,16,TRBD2,CASSLASGRGSHEQYF,TGTGCCAGCAGCTTGGCTAGCGGGAGGGGGTCCCACGAGCAGTACTTC
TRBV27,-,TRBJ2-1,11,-,CASSHRDEQFF,TGTGCCAGCAGTCACAGGGATGAGCAGTTCTTC
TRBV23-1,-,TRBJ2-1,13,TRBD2,CASSQGGSNEQFF,TGCGCCAGCAGTCAGGGGGGGTCCAATGAGCAGTTCTTC
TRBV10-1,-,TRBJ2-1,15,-,CASSGGGGAPNEQFF,TGCGCCAGCAGTGGAGGAGGGGGCGCCCCCAATGAGCAGTTCTTC
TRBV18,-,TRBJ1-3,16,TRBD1,CASSPGTGSSGNTIYF,TGTGCCAGCTCACCCGGGACAGGGAGCTCTGGAAACACCATATATTTT